Shown below are 17 T cell receptor beta chains from a single sample sequenced in a study of cytomegalovirus exposure and HLA in healthy donors. The PCR made use of 60 Vbeta and 13 Jbeta primers. Some clones are missing from TCRdb's copy, which holds only in-frame ones; the method was immunoSEQ multiplex PCR. Of fewer than 200,000 clones listed, about 82% are singletons. Sequenced input: PBMCs. The receptor set was obtained from a female donor in good health and CMV-seronegative.

The sample holds a few counts of this clone. V usage is TRBV6-5 and J usage is TRBJ2-7; 8 bases are shared with TRBD2. Germline loops: CDR1 MNHEY, CDR2 SVGAGI. The trim removed 5 bases at V and 4 bases at J, leaving 7 bases unmatched. The CDR3 loop spans 14 amino acids. The CDR3 nucleotides are TGTGCCAGCAGTCCCGGGACTAGGATGTACGAGCAGTACTTC. Translated: CASSPGTRMYEQYF.

V is TRBV28 and J is TRBJ2-4; 7 bases align to TRBD2. CDR1 MDHEN and CDR2 SYDVKM come from the germline V gene. The CDR3 loop spans 15 amino acids. V gave up 5 bases and J gave up 0 bases; unmatched junction bases: 4. The CDR3 coding sequence is TGTGCCAGCAGTCCACGGGGGGTAGCCAAAAACATTCAGTACTTC. This encodes CASSPRGVAKNIQYF.

J is TRBJ2-3 and V is TRBV19, with 8 bases lining up with TRBD2. Trimming cost V 4 bases and J 0 bases; bases outside gene matches: 6. The CDR3 is made up of 16 amino acids. CDR1 and CDR2 from the germline V gene are LNHDA and SQIVND (reference sequence). The CDR3 coding sequence is TGTGCCAGTAGTACCGGGGGGGCCCTAAGCACAGATACGCAGTATTTT. This translates into CASSTGGALSTDTQYF.

V and J are TRBV6-5 and TRBJ1-1; possibly TRBD1 for D (6 bases). Trimming shortened V by 0 bases and J by 6 bases, and 17 bases separated the two germline ends. CDR1 and CDR2 from the germline V gene are MNHEY and SVGAGI. CDR3 length: 16 amino acids. The CDR3 sequence is CASSYSNFRGGSEAFF. In nucleotides, the CDR3 is TGTGCCAGCAGTTACTCGAACTTCAGGGGCGGATCTGAAGCTTTCTTT.

The rearrangement links TRBV7-6 to TRBJ1-2; 7 bases line up with TRBD1. This CDR3 has 15 amino acids. Unmatched junction bases numbered 10, after V lost 5 bases and J lost 4 bases. Germline CDR1 reads SGHVS; CDR2 reads FNYEAQ. The CDR3 DNA follows: TGTGCCAGCAGCACCGGGACAGCGATTCCCTATGGCTACACCTTC. Translation gives CASSTGTAIPYGYTF.

The chain recombines TRBV28 with TRBJ1-5; D gene unclear. The germline gives CDR1 MDHEN, CDR2 SYDVKM. CDR3 size: 15 residues. Trimming removed 3 bases at V and 2 bases at J, with 11 bases between. The CDR3 here is CASSFRGRGNQPQHF. In DNA, the CDR3 is TGTGCCAGCAGTTTTCGGGGTAGGGGCAATCAGCCCCAGCATTTT.

This clone turned up a few times. The DNA for the CDR3 is TGTGCCAGCAGCCGAGCGCCGGGAATCTACGAGCAGTACTTC. Translated, it gives CASSRAPGIYEQYF. V gene TRBV4-2 combines with J gene TRBJ2-7, with TRBD2 as a possible D gene (5 bases). Germline CDR1 reads LGHNA; CDR2 reads YNFKEQ. The CDR3 totals 14 residues. The V gene lost 4 bases and the J gene lost 3 bases, with 13 bases spanning the gap.

The chain carries TRBV16 and TRBJ2-2; TRBD2 matches 10 bases. CDR3 length: 16 amino acids. Germline V gene sequence: CDR1 KGHSY, CDR2 FQNENV. V shed 0 bases, J shed 3 bases, and the junction held 1 base outside the gene matches. The CDR3 region has the DNA TGTGCCAGCAGCCAATCCAGCGGGAGGGACACCGGGGAGCTGTTTTTT. This gives the protein CASSQSSGRDTGELFF.

The chain combines TRBV28 with TRBJ1-1; tentative D call: TRBD1 (6 bases). This CDR3 region has 14 residues. Germline CDR1 is MDHEN and CDR2 is SYDVKM. Trimming pared 6 bases from V and 0 bases from J, leaving 11 bases between. CDR3 amino acids: CASSGQLMNTEAFF. The CDR3, as DNA: TGTGCCAGCAGCGGACAGTTAATGAACACTGAAGCTTTCTTT.

The rearrangement links TRBV19 to TRBJ1-1; D ambiguous. Per germline, CDR1 LNHDA and CDR2 SQIVND (reference sequence). Trimming stripped 5 bases from V and 3 bases from J, with 13 bases between. The CDR3 spans 14 residues. CDR3 protein: CASSLNIQDTEAFF. Here the CDR3 DNA reads TGTGCCAGTAGTCTTAACATTCAGGACACTGAAGCTTTCTTT. Looking up the rest from reference TRBV19 and TRBJ1-1 gives the full variable domain: DGGITQSPKYLFRKEGQNVTLSCEQNLNHDAMYWYRQDPGQGLRLIYYSQIVNDFQKGDIAEGYSVSREKKESFPLTVTSAQKNPTAFYLCASSLNIQDTEAFFGQGTRLTVV.

This sequence joins TRBV27 and TRBJ1-5, with 7 bases matching TRBD1. The V gene end was trimmed by 1 base and the J gene end by 4 bases; junction bases not matched to a gene: 4. The V gene's germline CDR1 is MNHEY and CDR2 SMNVEV (reference sequence). This CDR3 has 15 residues. The CDR3 sequence is CASSLLGGRNQPQHF. CDR3 sequence (DNA): TGTGCCAGCAGTTTATTAGGGGGCCGAAATCAGCCCCAGCATTTT.

The chain joins TRBV7-3 to TRBJ2-7; 12 nucleotides align to TRBD1. The CDR3 covers 14 residues. The germline V gene has CDR1 SGHTA and CDR2 FQGTGA. The J segment lost 6 bases and the V segment lost 5 bases, leaving 5 bases of the junction unmatched. CDR3 residues: CASSPGTGGLEQYF. The CDR3 DNA sequence: TGTGCCAGCAGCCCTGGGACAGGGGGCCTCGAGCAGTACTTC.

CDR3 sequence (DNA): TGTGCCAGCAGTTTAAGGGGGGGCAGGGGAACCGAGCAGTACTTC. Encoded protein: CASSLRGGRGTEQYF. The J gene is TRBJ2-7, the V gene TRBV5-6; tentatively, D is TRBD2 (7 bases). Germline CDR1 SGHDT, CDR2 YYEEEE. V gave up 5 bases and J gave up 6 bases, with 21 bases separating them. The CDR3 is 15 residues long.

V and J are TRBV27 and TRBJ1-3; D call uncertain. Trimming shortened V by 6 bases and J by 0 bases, and 21 bases separated the two germline ends. Per the germline V gene, CDR1 is MNHEY and CDR2 is SMNVEV (reference sequence). The CDR3 contains 18 residues. CDR3 sequence: CASSDGSLLASSGNTIYF. CDR3 in DNA: TGTGCCAGCAGCGACGGCAGCCTACTAGCGAGCTCTGGAAACACCATATATTTT.

The rearrangement joins TRBV4-3 to TRBJ1-1, with TRBD1 matching 8 bases. The junction had 12 bases not matched to a gene; V was cut back by 4 bases and J by 2 bases. Germline CDR1 and CDR2: LGHNA and YSLEER. The CDR3 covers 17 residues. The CDR3 DNA reads as TGCGCCAGCAGCCTCTACCCCCCGGGACAGGCTAACACTGAAGCTTTCTTT. This sequence encodes CASSLYPPGQANTEAFF.

The chain links TRBV27 to TRBJ2-2; tentative D call: TRBD1 (5 bases). The CDR3 contains 15 residues. The germline V gene encodes CDR1 MNHEY and CDR2 SMNVEV (reference sequence). V dropped 6 bases and J dropped 3 bases, with 14 bases sitting between them. The CDR3, as DNA: TGTGCCAGCAGCCTCACAGACAGACACACCGGGGAGCTGTTTTTT. As protein: CASSLTDRHTGELFF.

The chain uses TRBV5-4 and TRBJ1-2, with D possibly matching TRBD1 (5 bases). This CDR3 is 13 amino acids long. V lost 4 bases and J 4 bases, leaving 11 bases between the germline ends. Germline CDR1 reads SGHNT; CDR2 reads YYREEE (reference sequence). The CDR3 DNA reads as TGTGCCAGCAGCCAAGACAGTACCTATGGCTACACCTTC. It specifies CASSQDSTYGYTF.